This entry concerns a single TCR beta chain. Its specificity is not known. The data belong to a study of CD8 T cells in Susac syndrome. Study-wide results and caveats: The study admitted that it had a relatively small number of individuals in its TCR sequencing and HLA analysis.

CDR1 and CDR2 from the germline V gene are SGHAT and FQNNGV. The ends were cut back, 4 bases at V and 3 bases at J, with 7 bases in the middle. This CDR3 comprises 12 residues. Random hexamers served to reverse transcribe about 0.45 to 1 ug RNA. TCR beta CDR3 was amplified by immunoSEQ covering 54 Vbeta and 13 Jbeta. TCRdb re-analysed the immunoSEQ multiplex PCR reads in MiXCR, keeping a single row per CDR3 protein. The sample records 150,000 to 160,000 distinct CDR3 sequences, about 94% being singletons. Sequencing of TCR beta drew on CD8+ and CD4+ T cells from blood. Isolation of CD8+ and CD4+ T cells was performed negatively, whereas enrichment of TEMRA cells was done by FACS.

The clonotype comes from a human donor with multiple sclerosis. Material for sequencing was CD8+ T cells from PBMCs. The chain recombines TRBV11-2 with TRBJ2-7; D call uncertain. CDR3 sequence: CASSSSRYEQYF. In DNA form, the CDR3 reads TGTGCCAGCAGCTCATCCCGCTACGAGCAGTACTTC.